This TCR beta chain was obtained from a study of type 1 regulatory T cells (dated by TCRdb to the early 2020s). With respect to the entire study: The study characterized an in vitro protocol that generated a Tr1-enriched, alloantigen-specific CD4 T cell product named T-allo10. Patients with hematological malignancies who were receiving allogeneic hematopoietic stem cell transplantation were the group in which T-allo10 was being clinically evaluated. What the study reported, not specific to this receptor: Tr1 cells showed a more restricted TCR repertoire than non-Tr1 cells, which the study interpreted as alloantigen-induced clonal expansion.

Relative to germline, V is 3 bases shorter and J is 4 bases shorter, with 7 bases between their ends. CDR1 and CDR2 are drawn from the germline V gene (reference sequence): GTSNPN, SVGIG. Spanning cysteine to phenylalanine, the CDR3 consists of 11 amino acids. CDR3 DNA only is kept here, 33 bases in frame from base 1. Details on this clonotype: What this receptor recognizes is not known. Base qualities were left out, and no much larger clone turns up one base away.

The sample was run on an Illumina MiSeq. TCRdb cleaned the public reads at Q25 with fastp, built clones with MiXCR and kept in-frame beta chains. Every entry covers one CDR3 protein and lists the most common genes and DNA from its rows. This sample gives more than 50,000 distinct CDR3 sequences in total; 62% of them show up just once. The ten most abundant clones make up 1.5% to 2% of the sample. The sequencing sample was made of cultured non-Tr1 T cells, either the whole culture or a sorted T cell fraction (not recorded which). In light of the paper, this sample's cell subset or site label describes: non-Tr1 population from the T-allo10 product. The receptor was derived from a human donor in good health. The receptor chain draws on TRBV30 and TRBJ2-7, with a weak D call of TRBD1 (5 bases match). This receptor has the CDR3 CAWSDSYEQYF. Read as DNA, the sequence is TGTGCCTGGAGCGACAGTTACGAGCAGTACTTC. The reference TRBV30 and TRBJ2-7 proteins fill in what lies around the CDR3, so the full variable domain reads SQTIHQWPATLVQPVGSPLSLECTVEGTSNPNLYWYRQAAGRGLQLLFYSVGIGQISSEVPQNLSASRPQDRQFILSSKKLLLSDSGFYLCAWSDSYEQYFGPGTRLTVT.